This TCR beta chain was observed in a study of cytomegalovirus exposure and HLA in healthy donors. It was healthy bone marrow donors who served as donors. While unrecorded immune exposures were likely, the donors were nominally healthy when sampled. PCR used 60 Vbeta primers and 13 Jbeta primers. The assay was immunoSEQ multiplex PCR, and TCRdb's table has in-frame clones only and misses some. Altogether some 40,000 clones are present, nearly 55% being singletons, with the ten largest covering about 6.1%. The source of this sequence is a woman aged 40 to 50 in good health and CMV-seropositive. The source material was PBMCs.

The CDR3 DNA sequence: TGTGCCAGCGTAACAGGGGGCGAGGATTCACCCCTCCACTTT. This sequence encodes CASVTGGEDSPLHF. This chain links TRBV28 with TRBJ1-6, with TRBD1 matching 9 bases. This CDR3 comprises 14 residues. Germline-derived CDR1 and CDR2 are MDHEN and SYDVKM. Trimming removed 8 bases from V and 8 bases from J; junction bases left unmatched: 7.